This T cell receptor (beta chain) came from a study of siplizumab effects on memory and regulatory T cells. The ends were cut back, 2 bases at V and 4 bases at J, with 8 bases in the middle. CDR3 length equals 13 residues. Germline V gene data show CDR1 as MNHNS and CDR2 as SASEGT. This table comes from immunoSEQ multiplex PCR, and its TCRdb copy is limited to in-frame clones, with some not included. Among over 50,000 clones listed, roughly 80% were seen once. With respect to this clone: Its target is not known.

General observations from the study: A minor share of alloreactive clones matched unstimulated subsets. The alloresponse seemed to draw substantially on naive T cells, which appeared more diverse than memory cells.

This receptor was identified in a human donor in good health. The sample taken for sequencing was memory CD4+ T cells sorted from blood. The chain carries TRBV6-1 and TRBJ1-2, with D unresolved. The CDR3 here is CASSENGGYGYTF. In DNA form, the CDR3 reads TGTGCCAGCAGTGAAAACGGTGGCTATGGCTACACCTTC.